These 7 T cell receptor beta chains share one sample of origin, sequenced in a study of blood T cell repertoires in COVID-19. Generated by immunoSEQ multiplex PCR, the TCRdb table keeps only in-frame clones and is missing some. The table records tens of thousands of clones, around 87% of them present only once. Input material: peripheral blood. All receptors come from a man in his sixties with active or convalescent COVID-19.

The chain combines TRBV5-6 with TRBJ2-5; 9 bases are a match to TRBD1. V shed 1 base, J shed 5 bases, and the junction held 9 bases outside the gene matches. The CDR3 totals 16 residues. Germline CDR1 and CDR2: SGHDT and YYEEEE. The CDR3 DNA is TGTGCCAGCAGCTTGCCCACAGGGGGCGGAAGGGAGACCCAGTACTTC. Protein: CASSLPTGGGRETQYF.

The chain is built from TRBV19 and TRBJ2-2; TRBD1 aligns across 11 bases. Per the germline V gene, CDR1 is LNHDA and CDR2 is SQIVND (reference sequence). Trimming removed 4 bases from V and 7 bases from J; junction bases left unmatched: 5. The CDR3 totals 15 residues. CDR3 DNA sequence: TGTGCCAGTAGTAGGGGACAGGGGGGTTTCGGGGAGCTGTTTTTT. The encoded protein is CASSRGQGGFGELFF.

The chain recombines TRBV27 with TRBJ2-3; a possible D gene is TRBD1 (6 bases). Germline lookup yields CDR1 MNHEY and CDR2 SMNVEV (reference sequence). V dropped 1 base and J dropped 2 bases, with 13 bases sitting between them. There are 16 residues in the CDR3. CDR3 DNA sequence: TGTGCCAGCAGTTTATGGACAGCGGCGAACACAGATACGCAGTATTTT. Its protein is CASSLWTAANTDTQYF.

This clone was detected once. The V call is TRBV7-9, the J call TRBJ1-6; no clear D. The CDR3 is 15 amino acids. Deletions cut 7 bases from V and 5 bases from J, with 15 bases between. Germline assignment: CDR1 SEHNR and CDR2 FQNEAQ (reference sequence). CDR3 amino acids: CASTRTGANNSPLHF. CDR3 sequence (DNA): TGTGCCAGCACCCGAACGGGAGCTAATAATTCACCCCTCCACTTT.

The chain is built from TRBV21-1 and TRBJ2-7; the D segment call TRBD2 is taken from the table without a DNA check. TRBV21-1 is tagged as a pseudogene. This CDR3 contains 9 residues. CDR3 nucleotide sequence: TGTAACGGGGTCTACGAGCAGTACTTC. It yields the protein CNGVYEQYF.

V gene TRBV6-6 combines with J gene TRBJ2-1, with 11 nucleotides matching TRBD2. Germline V CDR1 and CDR2: MNHNY, SVGAGI (reference sequence). The V gene end was trimmed by 2 bases and the J gene end by 9 bases; junction bases not matched to a gene: 3. The CDR3 sequence is 14 residues long. Here the CDR3 reads CASSYIAGGTEQFF. As DNA, the CDR3 is TGTGCCAGCAGTTACATAGCGGGGGGGACTGAGCAGTTCTTC.

The rearrangement links TRBV10-3 to TRBJ1-4; 7 nucleotides align to TRBD1. After removal of 10 bases from V and 8 bases from J, the junction contained 7 bases not matched to a gene. Per germline, CDR1 ENHRY and CDR2 SYGVKD. This CDR3 contains 12 residues. CDR3 coding DNA: TGTGCCACCAGACAGGGTGGGGAAAAACTGTTTTTT. Translated: CATRQGGEKLFF.